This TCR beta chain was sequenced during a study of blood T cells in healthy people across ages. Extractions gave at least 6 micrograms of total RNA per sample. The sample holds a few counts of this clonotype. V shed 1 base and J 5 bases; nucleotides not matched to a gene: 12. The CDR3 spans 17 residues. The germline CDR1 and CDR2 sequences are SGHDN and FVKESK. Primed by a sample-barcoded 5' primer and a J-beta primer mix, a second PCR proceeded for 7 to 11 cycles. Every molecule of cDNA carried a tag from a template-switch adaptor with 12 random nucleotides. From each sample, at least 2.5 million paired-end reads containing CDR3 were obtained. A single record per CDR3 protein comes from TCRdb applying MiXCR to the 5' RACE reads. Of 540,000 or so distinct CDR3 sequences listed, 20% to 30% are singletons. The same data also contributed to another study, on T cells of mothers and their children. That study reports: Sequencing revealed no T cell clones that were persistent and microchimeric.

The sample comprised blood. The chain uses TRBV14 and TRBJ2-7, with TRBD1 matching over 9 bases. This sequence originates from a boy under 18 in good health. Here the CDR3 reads CASSQGNFPGQGHEQYF. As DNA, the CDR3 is TGTGCCAGCAGCCAAGGAAACTTTCCGGGACAGGGCCACGAGCAGTACTTC. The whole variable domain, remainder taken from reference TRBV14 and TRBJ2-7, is EAGVTQFPSHSVIEKGQTVTLRCDPISGHDNLYWYRRVMGKEIKFLLHFVKESKQDESGMPNNRFLAERTGGTYSTLKVQPAELEDSGVYFCASSQGNFPGQGHEQYFGPGTRLTVT.